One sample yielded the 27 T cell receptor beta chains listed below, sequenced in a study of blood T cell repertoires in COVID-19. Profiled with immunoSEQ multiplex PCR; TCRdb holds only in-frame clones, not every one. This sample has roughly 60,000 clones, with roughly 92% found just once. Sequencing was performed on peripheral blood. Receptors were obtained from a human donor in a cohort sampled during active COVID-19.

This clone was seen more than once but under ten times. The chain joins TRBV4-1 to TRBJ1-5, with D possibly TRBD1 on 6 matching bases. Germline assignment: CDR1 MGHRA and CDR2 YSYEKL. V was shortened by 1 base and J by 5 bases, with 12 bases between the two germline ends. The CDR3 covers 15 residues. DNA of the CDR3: TGCGCCAGCAGCCAAGTCCCCAGGGGATATCAGCCCCAGCATTTT. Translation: CASSQVPRGYQPQHF.

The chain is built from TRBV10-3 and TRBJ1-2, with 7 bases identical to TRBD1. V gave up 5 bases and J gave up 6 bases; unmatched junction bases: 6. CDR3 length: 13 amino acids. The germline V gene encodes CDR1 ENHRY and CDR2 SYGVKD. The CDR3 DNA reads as TGTGCCATCAGTTCAGGGGGGAGAAATGGCTACACCTTC. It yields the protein CAISSGGRNGYTF.

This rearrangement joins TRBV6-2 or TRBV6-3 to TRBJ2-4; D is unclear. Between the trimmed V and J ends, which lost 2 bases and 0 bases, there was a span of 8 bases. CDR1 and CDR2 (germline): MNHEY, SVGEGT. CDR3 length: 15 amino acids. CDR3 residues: CASSYPGGAKNIQYF. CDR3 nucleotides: TGTGCCAGCAGTTACCCCGGCGGAGCCAAAAACATTCAGTACTTC.

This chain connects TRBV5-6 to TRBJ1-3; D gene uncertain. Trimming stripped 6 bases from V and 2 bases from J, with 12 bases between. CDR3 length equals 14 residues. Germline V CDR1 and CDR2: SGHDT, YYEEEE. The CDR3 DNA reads TGTGCCAGCAACCACGGGTTGACTGGAAACACCATATATTTT. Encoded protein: CASNHGLTGNTIYF.

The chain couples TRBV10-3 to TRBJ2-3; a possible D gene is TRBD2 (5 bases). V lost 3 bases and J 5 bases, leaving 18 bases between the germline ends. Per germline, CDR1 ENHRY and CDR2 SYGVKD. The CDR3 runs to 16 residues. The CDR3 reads CAISDRTETTKDTQYF. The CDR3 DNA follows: TGTGCCATCAGTGACCGGACTGAAACAACTAAAGATACGCAGTATTTT.

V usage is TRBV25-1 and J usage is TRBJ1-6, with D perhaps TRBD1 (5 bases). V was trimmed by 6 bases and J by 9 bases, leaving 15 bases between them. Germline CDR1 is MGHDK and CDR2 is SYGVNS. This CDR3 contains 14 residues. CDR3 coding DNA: TGTGCCAGCAGGGGGGGGACGGAATCTTCACCCCTCCACTTT. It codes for CASRGGTESSPLHF.

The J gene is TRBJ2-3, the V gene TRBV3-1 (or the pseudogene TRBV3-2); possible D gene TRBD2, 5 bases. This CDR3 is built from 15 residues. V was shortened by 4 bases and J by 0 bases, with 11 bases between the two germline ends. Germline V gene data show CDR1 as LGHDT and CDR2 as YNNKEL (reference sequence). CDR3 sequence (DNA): TGTGCCAGCAGCCCCCTCAGGACTAGCACAGATACGCAGTATTTT. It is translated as CASSPLRTSTDTQYF.

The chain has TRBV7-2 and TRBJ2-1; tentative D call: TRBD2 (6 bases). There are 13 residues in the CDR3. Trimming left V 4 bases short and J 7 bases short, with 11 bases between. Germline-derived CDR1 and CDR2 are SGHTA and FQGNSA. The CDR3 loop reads CASSSTRGNEQFF. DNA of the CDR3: TGTGCCAGCAGCTCGACTAGGGGAAATGAGCAGTTCTTC.

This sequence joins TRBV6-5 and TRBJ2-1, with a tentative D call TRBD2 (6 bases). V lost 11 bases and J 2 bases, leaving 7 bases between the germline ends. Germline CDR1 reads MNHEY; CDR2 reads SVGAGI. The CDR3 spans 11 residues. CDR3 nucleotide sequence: TGTGCCTCTAGCGCCTACAATGAGCAGTTCTTC. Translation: CASSAYNEQFF.

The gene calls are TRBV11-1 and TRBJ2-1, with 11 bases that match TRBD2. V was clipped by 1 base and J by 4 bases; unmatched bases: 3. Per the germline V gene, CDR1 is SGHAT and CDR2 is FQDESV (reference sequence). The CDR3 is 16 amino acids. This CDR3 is CASSLGGLAVYNEQFF. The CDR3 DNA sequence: TGTGCCAGCAGCTTAGGGGGACTAGCGGTTTACAATGAGCAGTTCTTC.

The chain's CDR3 is CASSLSGEQFF. CDR3 nucleotides: TGTGCCAGCAGCCTATCAGGGGAGCAGTTCTTC. V and J are TRBV3-1 (or the pseudogene TRBV3-2) and TRBJ2-1; possibly TRBD1 for D (5 bases). This CDR3 has 11 amino acids. Germline V lookup: CDR1 LGHDT, CDR2 YNNKEL (reference sequence). V lost 4 bases to trimming and J lost 10 bases, with 8 bases between them.

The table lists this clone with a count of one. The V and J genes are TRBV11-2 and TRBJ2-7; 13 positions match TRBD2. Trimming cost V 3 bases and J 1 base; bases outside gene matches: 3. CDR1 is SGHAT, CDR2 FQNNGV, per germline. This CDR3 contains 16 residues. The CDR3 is CASSFGLAGVSYEQYF. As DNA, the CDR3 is TGTGCCAGCAGCTTCGGACTAGCGGGAGTTTCCTACGAGCAGTACTTC. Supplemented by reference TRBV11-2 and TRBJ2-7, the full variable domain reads EAGVAQSPRYKIIEKRQSVAFWCNPISGHATLYWYQQILGQGPKLLIQFQNNGVVDDSQLPKDRFSAERLKGVDSTLKIQPAKLEDSAVYLCASSFGLAGVSYEQYFGPGTRLTVT.

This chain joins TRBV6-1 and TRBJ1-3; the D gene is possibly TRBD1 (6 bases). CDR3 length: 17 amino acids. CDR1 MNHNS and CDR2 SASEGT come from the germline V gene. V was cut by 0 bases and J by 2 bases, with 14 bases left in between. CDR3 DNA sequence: TGTGCCAGCAGTGAAGCGCTTCGGGGGGCCCCTGGAAACACCATATATTTT. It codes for CASSEALRGAPGNTIYF.

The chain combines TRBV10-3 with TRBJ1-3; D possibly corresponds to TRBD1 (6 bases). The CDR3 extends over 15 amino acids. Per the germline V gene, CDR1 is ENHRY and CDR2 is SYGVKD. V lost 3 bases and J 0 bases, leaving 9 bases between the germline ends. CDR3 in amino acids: CAISDRGDSGNTIYF. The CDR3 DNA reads TGTGCCATCAGTGACAGGGGTGACTCTGGAAACACCATATATTTT.

The CDR3, as DNA: TGTGCCAGCCGGGACCCGGGGGGTGGGGAGCAGTTCTTC. Residues: CASRDPGGGEQFF. The chain has TRBV11-1 and TRBJ2-1, with 7 bases lining up with TRBD2. The trim removed 8 bases at V and 10 bases at J, leaving 11 bases unmatched. The length of the CDR3 is 13 residues. Per the germline V gene, CDR1 is SGHAT and CDR2 is FQDESV (reference sequence).

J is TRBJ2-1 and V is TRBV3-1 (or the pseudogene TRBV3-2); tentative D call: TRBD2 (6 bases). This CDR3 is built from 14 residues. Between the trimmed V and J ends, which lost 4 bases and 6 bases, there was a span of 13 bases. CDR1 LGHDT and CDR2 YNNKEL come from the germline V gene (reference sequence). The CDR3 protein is CASSRRLGVNEQFF. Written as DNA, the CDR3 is TGTGCCAGCAGCCGCCGACTAGGCGTCAATGAGCAGTTCTTC.

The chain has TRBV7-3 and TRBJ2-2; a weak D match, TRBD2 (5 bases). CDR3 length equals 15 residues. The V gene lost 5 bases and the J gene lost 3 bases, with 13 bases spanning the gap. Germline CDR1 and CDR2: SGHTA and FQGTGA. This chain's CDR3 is CASSNRDADTGELFF. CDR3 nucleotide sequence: TGTGCCAGCAGCAACCGGGATGCGGACACCGGGGAGCTGTTTTTT.

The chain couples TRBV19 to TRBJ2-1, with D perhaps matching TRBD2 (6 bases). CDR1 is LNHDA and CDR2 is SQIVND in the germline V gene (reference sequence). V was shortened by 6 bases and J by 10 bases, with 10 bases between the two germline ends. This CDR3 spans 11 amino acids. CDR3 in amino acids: CASREGPEQFF. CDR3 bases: TGTGCCAGTAGGGAGGGACCCGAGCAGTTCTTC.

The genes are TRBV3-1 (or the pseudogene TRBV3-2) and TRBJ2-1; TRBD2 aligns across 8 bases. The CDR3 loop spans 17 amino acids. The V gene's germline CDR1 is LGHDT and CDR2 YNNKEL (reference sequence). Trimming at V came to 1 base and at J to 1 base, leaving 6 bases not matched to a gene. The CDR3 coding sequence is TGTGCCAGCAGCCAAGTCTTTAGCGGGGAATCCTACAATGAGCAGTTCTTC. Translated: CASSQVFSGESYNEQFF.

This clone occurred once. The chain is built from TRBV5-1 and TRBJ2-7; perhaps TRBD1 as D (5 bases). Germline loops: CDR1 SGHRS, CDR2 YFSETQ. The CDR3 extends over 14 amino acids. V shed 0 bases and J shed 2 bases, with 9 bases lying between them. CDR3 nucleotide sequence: TGCGCCAGCAGCTTGGACCAGGGTACCTACGAGCAGTACTTC. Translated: CASSLDQGTYEQYF. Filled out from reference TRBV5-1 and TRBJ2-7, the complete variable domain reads KAGVTQTPRYLIKTRGQQVTLSCSPISGHRSVSWYQQTPGQGLQFLFEYFSETQRNKGNFPGRFSGRQFSNSRSEMNVSTLELGDSALYLCASSLDQGTYEQYFGPGTRLTVT.

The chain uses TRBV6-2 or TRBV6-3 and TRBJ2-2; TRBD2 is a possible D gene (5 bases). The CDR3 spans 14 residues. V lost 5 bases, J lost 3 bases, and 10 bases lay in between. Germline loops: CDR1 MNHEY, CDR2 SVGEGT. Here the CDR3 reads CASSLLADTGELFF. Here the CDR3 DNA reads TGTGCCAGCAGTCTCCTAGCTGACACCGGGGAGCTGTTTTTT.

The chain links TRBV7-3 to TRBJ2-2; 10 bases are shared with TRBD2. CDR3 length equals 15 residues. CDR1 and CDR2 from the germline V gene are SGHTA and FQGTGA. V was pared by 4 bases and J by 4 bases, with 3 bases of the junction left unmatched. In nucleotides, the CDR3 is TGTGCCAGCAGCTCCAGCGGGAGGGGCACCGGGGAGCTGTTTTTT. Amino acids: CASSSSGRGTGELFF.

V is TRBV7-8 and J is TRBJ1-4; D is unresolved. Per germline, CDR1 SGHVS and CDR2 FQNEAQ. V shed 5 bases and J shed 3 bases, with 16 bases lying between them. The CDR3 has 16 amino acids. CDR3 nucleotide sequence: TGTGCCAGCAGCCCGCGGGTCGGGGTTTCTAATGAAAAACTGTTTTTT. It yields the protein CASSPRVGVSNEKLFF. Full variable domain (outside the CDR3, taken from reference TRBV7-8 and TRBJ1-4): GAGVSQSPRYKVAKRGQDVALRCDPISGHVSLFWYQQALGQGPEFLTYFQNEAQLDKSGLPSDRFFAERPEGSVSTLKIQRTQQEDSAVYLCASSPRVGVSNEKLFFGSGTQLSVL.

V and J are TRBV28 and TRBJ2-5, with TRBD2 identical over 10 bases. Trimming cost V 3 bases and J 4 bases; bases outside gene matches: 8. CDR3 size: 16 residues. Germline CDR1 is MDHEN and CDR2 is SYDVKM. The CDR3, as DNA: TGTGCCAGCAGTTTTTCGGTAGCGGGGGGCACAGAGACCCAGTACTTC. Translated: CASSFSVAGGTETQYF.

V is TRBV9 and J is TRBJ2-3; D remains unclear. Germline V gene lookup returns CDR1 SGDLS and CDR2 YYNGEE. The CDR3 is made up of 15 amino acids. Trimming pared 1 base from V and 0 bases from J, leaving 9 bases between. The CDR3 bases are TGTGCCAGCAGCGTACGGAGCGTTAGCACAGATACGCAGTATTTT. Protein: CASSVRSVSTDTQYF.

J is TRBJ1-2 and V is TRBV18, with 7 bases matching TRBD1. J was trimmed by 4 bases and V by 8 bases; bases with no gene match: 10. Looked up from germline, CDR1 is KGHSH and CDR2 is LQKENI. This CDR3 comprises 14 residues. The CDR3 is CASASGTAVYGYTF. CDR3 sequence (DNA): TGTGCCAGCGCCTCAGGGACAGCGGTCTATGGCTACACCTTC.

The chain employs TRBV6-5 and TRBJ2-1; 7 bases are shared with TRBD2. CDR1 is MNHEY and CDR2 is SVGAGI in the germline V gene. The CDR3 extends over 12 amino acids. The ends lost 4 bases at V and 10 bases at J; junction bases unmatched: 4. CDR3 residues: CASSWGGREQFF. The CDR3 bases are TGTGCCAGCAGTTGGGGGGGGAGGGAGCAGTTCTTC.